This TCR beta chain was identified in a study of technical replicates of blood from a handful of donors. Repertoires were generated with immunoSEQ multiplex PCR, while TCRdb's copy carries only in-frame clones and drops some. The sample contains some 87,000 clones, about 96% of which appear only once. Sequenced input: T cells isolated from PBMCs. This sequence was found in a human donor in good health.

CDR3 in DNA: TGTGCCAGCGGGTGGGCCCAAGAGACCCAGTACTTC. Protein: CASGWAQETQYF. The chain links TRBV6-6 to TRBJ2-5, with D unclear. The germline gives CDR1 MNHNY, CDR2 SVGAGI (reference sequence). Trimming pared 8 bases from V and 1 base from J, leaving 8 bases between. This CDR3 spans 12 amino acids.